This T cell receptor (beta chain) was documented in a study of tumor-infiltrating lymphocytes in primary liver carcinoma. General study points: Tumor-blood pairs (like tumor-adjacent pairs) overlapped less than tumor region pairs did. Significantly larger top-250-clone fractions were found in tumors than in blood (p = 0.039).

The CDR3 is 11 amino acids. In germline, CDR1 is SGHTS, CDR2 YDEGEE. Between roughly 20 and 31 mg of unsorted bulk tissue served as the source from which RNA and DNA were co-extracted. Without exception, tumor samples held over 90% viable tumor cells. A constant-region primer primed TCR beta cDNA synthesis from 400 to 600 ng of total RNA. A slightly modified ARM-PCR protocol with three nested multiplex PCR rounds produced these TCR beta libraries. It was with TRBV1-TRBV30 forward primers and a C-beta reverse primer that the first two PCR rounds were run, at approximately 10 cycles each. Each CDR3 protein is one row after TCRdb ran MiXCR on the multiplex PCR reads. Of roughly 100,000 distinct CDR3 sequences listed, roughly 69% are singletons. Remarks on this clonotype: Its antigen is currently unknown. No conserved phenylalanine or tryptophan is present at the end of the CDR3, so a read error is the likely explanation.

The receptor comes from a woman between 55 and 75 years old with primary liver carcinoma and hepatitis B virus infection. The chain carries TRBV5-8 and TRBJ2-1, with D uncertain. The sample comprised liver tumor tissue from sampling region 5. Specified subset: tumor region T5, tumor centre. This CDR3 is CASSLVDEQFI. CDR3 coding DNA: TGTGCCAGCAGCTTGGTCGATGAACAGTTCATC.